This T cell receptor beta chain was sequenced in a study of prognosis after radiotherapy for stage I lung cancer (dated by TCRdb to the early 2020s). With regard to the full study: Between April 2018 and January 2019, around 19 stage I NSCLC patients were enrolled in Nanjing, China. For each of the roughly 19 patients, one blood sample was taken before SBRT and one after, so the study sequenced about 40 samples in total. All patients were considered medically inoperable, owing to comorbidities in 11 to 12 and refusal of surgery in over five. Tumor histology was squamous cell carcinoma in about seven patients and adenocarcinoma in about a dozen. Concurrent therapy was not administered to any patient alongside SBRT. The study profiled peripheral blood TCR beta repertoires from stage I NSCLC patients before and after stereotactic body radiotherapy and related them to distant failure. Of the enrolled patients, around 15 had newly diagnosed primary stage I lung tumors, while 4 or 5 had oligometastatic NSCLC following surgical resection of the primary tumor. SBRT was given in 3 to 5 fractions with a biologically effective dose of at least 100 Gy, using image-guided IMRT or VMAT. After SBRT, distant metastases developed in four of the 19 patients at a median of approximately seven months, while the remaining 15 patients had no significant progression. Ages in the cohort of about a dozen men and about six women ranged from roughly 50 to 95 years, with a median of 74.

The TCR beta CDR3 region was amplified from genomic DNA by two rounds of multiplex PCR. The first PCR round used primers specific to each TRBV and TRBJ gene, and the primer sequences were filed in Chinese patent CN105087789A. Universal primers were used in the second round of PCR. The Roche High Pure PCR Template Preparation Kit was used to extract genomic DNA from frozen PBMCs. An Illumina HiSeq 3000 was used to sequence the libraries paired-end with 151 bp reads. Turning to the authors' computational methods: Raw reads lacking the multiplex PCR primer sequences were removed with CutAdapt. PEAR was used to merge high-quality paired reads into contigs. By alignment to reference sequences, MiXCR assigned TRB V, D and J gene segments to each contig. CDR3 sequences were clustered by base quality and sequence similarity to remove sequencing errors. Diversity was calculated as Shannon entropy divided by the natural log of the number of productive TCR sequences. To get clonality, Shannon entropy was divided by the natural log of the number of unique clonotypes, and that result was subtracted from one. The Youden index of ROC curves was used to select progression-free survival cut-offs for repertoire metrics, and analyses were performed in R 3.5.3. Starting from the raw public reads, TCRdb applied fastp trimming at Q25, assembled clones with MiXCR and retained in-frame beta chains. Every distinct CDR3 protein forms one entry, paired with its most common genes and DNA. V and J calls and clone size were set by TCRdb, not the authors. The sample includes approximately 28,000 distinct CDR3 sequences, with around 30% observed a single time. The ten biggest clones cover 30% to 45% of the sample.

General study outcomes and caveats: TRBV and TRBJ usage frequencies reportedly varied with metastasis status, involving two V genes at baseline and ten or so V and two J genes after SBRT. The study was limited by the small cohort and short follow-up, and independent validation of the study findings is required. Post-SBRT Shannon entropy and its change from baseline were lower in patients who developed distant metastases; baseline Shannon entropy was not associated with metastases. No adjustment for multiple comparisons was applied to any of the reported P values. Whether the expanded TCR clones were tumor-specific was not determined. After SBRT, the number of unique TCR clones decreased (median around 10,000 before versus 6,500 to 7,000 after; Wilcoxon paired P=0.011).

This clonotype occurred many times. This receptor's antigen is unknown. Base qualities were left out, and no much larger clone turns up one base away. No patient had a history of other malignancies or prior chemotherapy or radiotherapy, and all had node-negative disease on CT and PET/CT. Six milliliters of peripheral venous blood were drawn into EDTA tubes at each of two time points. Ficoll-Paque Plus density-gradient centrifugation was used to isolate PBMCs. Right after collection, samples were kept at -80 degrees C until analysis. V loses 0 bases of germline sequence and J loses 4 bases, and the interval between the two ends is 9 bases. CDR1 and CDR2 are read off the germline V gene as SGHAT and FQNNGV. Including cysteine and phenylalanine, the CDR3 has 14 amino acids. Only the CDR3 DNA is retained, 42 bases long and in frame from the first base.

The source of this sequence is a donor aged 50 or older with non-small cell lung cancer. The sequences come from PBMCs, collected before or after stereotactic body radiation therapy (not recorded which). The V and J segments used are TRBV11-2 and TRBJ1-2; the D gene cannot be resolved reliably. DNA sequence: TGTGCCAGCAGCTTAGATAGAGGAGCCTATGGCTACACCTTC. This codes for CASSLDRGAYGYTF.